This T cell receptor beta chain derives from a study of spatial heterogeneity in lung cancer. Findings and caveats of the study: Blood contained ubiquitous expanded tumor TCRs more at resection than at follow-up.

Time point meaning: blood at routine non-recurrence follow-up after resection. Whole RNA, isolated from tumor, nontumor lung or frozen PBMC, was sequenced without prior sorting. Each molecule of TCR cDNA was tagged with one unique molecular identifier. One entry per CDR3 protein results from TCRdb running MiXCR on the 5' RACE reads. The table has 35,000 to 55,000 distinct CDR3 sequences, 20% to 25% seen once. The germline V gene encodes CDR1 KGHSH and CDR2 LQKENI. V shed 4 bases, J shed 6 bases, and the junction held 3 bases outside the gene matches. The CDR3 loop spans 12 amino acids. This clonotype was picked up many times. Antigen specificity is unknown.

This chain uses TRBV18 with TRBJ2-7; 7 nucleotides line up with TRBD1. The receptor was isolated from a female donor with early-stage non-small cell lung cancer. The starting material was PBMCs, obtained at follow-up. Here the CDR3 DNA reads TGTGCCAGCTCACTGACAGGGCCCGAGCAGTACTTC. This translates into CASSLTGPEQYF.